These 14 T cell receptor beta chains originate from one sample sequenced in a study of beta chain features in type 1 diabetes. Sequencing targeted expressed TCRB transcripts, as all isolated RNA had been reverse transcribed. The repertoire was sequenced with immunoSEQ multiplex PCR; TCRdb's copy has only in-frame clones and lacks some. There are 150,000 to 160,000 clones in the sample; approximately 12% occur only once, and roughly 1.9% lies in the top ten. The sample comprised central memory CD4+ T cells from blood. The source of these receptors is a young man in good health.

In this sample, this clone turned up a few times. The chain combines TRBV9 with TRBJ2-7; no clear D. The germline V gene encodes CDR1 SGDLS and CDR2 YYNGEE. The ends were cut back, 4 bases at V and 2 bases at J, with 10 bases in the middle. The CDR3 is made up of 13 amino acids. The CDR3 spells CASSLRSTYEQYF. The CDR3 nucleotides are TGTGCCAGCAGCCTGCGGTCGACCTACGAGCAGTACTTC.

This clone was seen more than once but under ten times. This chain uses TRBV28 with TRBJ1-4; 7 bases line up with TRBD1. Looked up from germline, CDR1 is MDHEN and CDR2 is SYDVKM. V dropped 2 bases and J dropped 5; count of bases not matched to a gene: 5. The CDR3 has 15 residues. CDR3 in amino acids: CASSLRSRGNEKLFF. CDR3 DNA: TGTGCCAGCAGTTTACGATCCAGGGGGAATGAAAAACTGTTTTTT.

This clone was observed a handful of times. The chain has TRBV7-9 and TRBJ2-3; the D is unclear. The CDR3 has 15 amino acids. Germline V gene sequence: CDR1 SEHNR, CDR2 FQNEAQ (reference sequence). Deletions cut 3 bases from V and 0 bases from J, with 10 bases between. CDR3 nucleotide sequence: TGTGCCAGCAGCTTCGGCGGCAGGAGCACAGATACGCAGTATTTT. It codes for CASSFGGRSTDTQYF.

This clone was seen only a few times. The chain uses TRBV19 and TRBJ2-1, with D unclear. Germline V gives CDR1 LNHDA, CDR2 SQIVND (reference sequence). CDR3 length equals 15 residues. Trimming removed 5 bases at V and 0 bases at J, with 11 bases between. In DNA, the CDR3 is TGTGCCAGTAGTCCTCGTTACAGCTCCTACAATGAGCAGTTCTTC. Encoded protein: CASSPRYSSYNEQFF.

The chain is built from TRBV29-1 and TRBJ2-7, with 8 bases that match TRBD1. Germline CDR1 and CDR2: SQVTM and ANQGSEA. The CDR3 length is 14 residues. Unmatched junction bases numbered 7, after V lost 5 bases and J lost 1 base. CDR3 in amino acids: CSVIRQGSSYEQYF. In nucleotides, the CDR3 is TGCAGCGTTATCAGACAGGGGAGTTCCTACGAGCAGTACTTC.

There are a few counts of this clone. The chain combines TRBV29-1 with TRBJ2-1; 12 bases fit TRBD1. There are 14 residues in the CDR3. With V trimmed by 6 bases and J by 9 bases, 9 bases remained unmatched. The germline V gene has CDR1 SQVTM and CDR2 ANQGSEA. CDR3 amino acids: CSVHRDRGRGEQFF. The DNA of the CDR3 is TGCAGCGTACACCGGGACAGGGGGCGCGGTGAGCAGTTCTTC.

This clone was seen many times. The chain carries TRBV2 and TRBJ2-3; D ambiguous. The CDR3 contains 11 residues. V was clipped by 6 bases and J by 2 bases, with 3 bases between them. Germline CDR1 SNHLY, CDR2 FYNNEI. CDR3 coding DNA: TGTGCCAGCAGGATCACAGATACGCAGTATTTT. This codes for CASRITDTQYF.

The chain is built from TRBV30 and TRBJ1-6; 7 positions match TRBD1. From germline, CDR1 is GTSNPN and CDR2 SVGIG (reference sequence). Germline trimming cut 5 bases from V and 7 bases from J; bases unmatched to any gene: 14. The CDR3 covers 16 residues. The CDR3 nucleotides are TGTGCCTGGTTAAGACAGGGAAGGGGGTCAAATTCACCCCTCCACTTT. Its translation is CAWLRQGRGSNSPLHF.

This clone appeared a few times. The genes are TRBV5-4 and TRBJ2-2; D possibly uses TRBD1 or TRBD2 (6 bases each). The V gene's germline CDR1 is SGHNT and CDR2 YYREEE (reference sequence). There are 16 residues in the CDR3. Trimming cost V 4 bases and J 6 bases, with 19 bases left between them. In nucleotides, the CDR3 is TGTGCCAGCAGCCGTGAGGGGGGTCCACTCCCCGGGGAGCTGTTTTTT. This translates into CASSREGGPLPGELFF.

This clone was counted a few times. V is TRBV6-5 and J is TRBJ2-4; either TRBD1 or TRBD2 may fit D (6 bases each). Looked up from germline, CDR1 is MNHEY and CDR2 is SVGAGI. V gave up 10 bases and J gave up 2 bases, with 12 bases separating them. This CDR3 region has 13 residues. Here the CDR3 DNA reads TGTGCCATCGGTGGGGGGCCCAAAAACATTCAGTACTTC. Amino acids: CAIGGGPKNIQYF.

In its sample, this clone was seen a few times. CDR3 sequence: CASSLWLAGANTGELFF. The CDR3 bases are TGTGCCAGCAGCTTATGGTTAGCGGGAGCGAACACCGGGGAGCTGTTTTTT. V is TRBV7-8 and J is TRBJ2-2, with 9 bases that match TRBD2. The CDR3 covers 17 residues. CDR1 and CDR2 from the germline V gene are SGHVS and FQNEAQ. V lost 2 bases to trimming and J lost 0 bases; unmatched junction nucleotides: 4.

This clone showed up just a few times. The chain is built from TRBV30 and TRBJ2-1; TRBD2 matches 9 bases. This CDR3 is 14 amino acids long. Trimming removed 4 bases from V and 4 bases from J; junction bases left unmatched: 5. In germline, CDR1 is GTSNPN, CDR2 SVGIG (reference sequence). The CDR3: CAWNSGGLYNEQFF. Here the CDR3 DNA reads TGTGCCTGGAATAGCGGGGGCCTTTACAATGAGCAGTTCTTC.

Points on this clone: Additional DNA sequences in this sample encode the identical CDR3. The chain recombines TRBV9 with TRBJ1-2; D is uncertain. This CDR3 has 14 amino acids. Per germline, CDR1 SGDLS and CDR2 YYNGEE. The V and J ends lost 0 bases and 7 bases respectively, with 13 bases between them. CDR3 bases: TGTGCCAGCAGCGTAGCCGGCGGCACGGGTGGCTACACCTTC. Its protein is CASSVAGGTGGYTF.

This clone was seen a few times. The rearrangement joins TRBV9 to TRBJ2-7; unclear D gene. The CDR3 runs to 13 residues. Trimming took off 2 bases at V and 5 bases at J, with 11 bases between the two ends. Germline CDR1 and CDR2: SGDLS and YYNGEE. As DNA, the CDR3 is TGTGCCAGCAGCGTGGGGATAGACGACGAGCAGTACTTC. The encoded protein is CASSVGIDDEQYF. The whole variable domain, remainder taken from reference TRBV9 and TRBJ2-7, is DSGVTQTPKHLITATGQRVTLRCSPRSGDLSVYWYQQSLDQGLQFLIQYYNGEERAKGNILERFSAQQFPDLHSELNLSSLELGDSALYFCASSVGIDDEQYFGPGTRLTVT.